The entry below describes one TCR beta chain. What this receptor recognizes is not known. It has no much larger one-base neighbor in the sample; base qualities were not kept. The data were taken from a study of cytomegalovirus exposure and HLA in healthy donors (dated by TCRdb to 2016 to 2017). Regarding the research as a whole: According to an earlier analysis of a few hundred of the donors, some 180 million T cells yielded 100 million or so unique TCR beta sequences and about 300 Gb of sequence data. An early release covering 550 to 650 HLA-typed donors comprised approximately 300 gigabases of sequencing data and tens of millions of unique TCR sequences. Of the roughly 400 genotyped donors, approximately 83% fell in the genetic ancestry cluster associated with self-reported Caucasian donors. The aim of the study was to test whether cataloging public T cell receptors could identify signatures of past pathogen exposure. The T cell repertoires of around 670 subjects were profiled by immunosequencing and related to cytomegalovirus serostatus. Besides the first cohort of 666 subjects, a separate validation cohort made up of 120 different subjects was used. High-throughput TCR immunosequencing, statistical association of individual TCRs with disease status, and machine learning were combined to predict cytomegalovirus infection status. A later analysis re-analyzed previously published TCR beta repertoires from approximately 700 donors and added high-resolution HLA genotyping to study TCR occurrence patterns. The later analysis used no new phenotypic data to find candidate immune exposures, relying instead on TCR beta sequences and their occurrence across donors. In an earlier analysis of 587 of the donors, high-throughput TCR beta sequencing was used to judge whether each TCR beta V gene segment behaved as functional or pseudogenic. Alongside the repertoire data, information on donor age, sex, ethnicity and CMV serostatus was compiled. Genome-wide SNP genotypes for about 65% of the roughly 670 donors were used in a later genetic analysis, which treated that subset as a discovery cohort. Every repertoire in the discovery cohort had been generated on one and the same sequencing platform. Class I and class II HLA loci were covered by the typing at four-digit resolution. The number of typed donors differed by locus: roughly 620-630 for A, B, C, DRB1 and DQB1; approximately 520 for DQA1; about 600 for DPA1; and about 450 for DPB1. Several DR-DQ haplotypes were handled as single units for association and clustering because linkage in the cohort was strong. Across around 400 genotyped donors of the cohort, an average of about 240,000 unique TCR beta nucleotide sequences per donor were sequenced, and approximately 19% of those sequences were non-productive. Study-level results and caveats: Most TCR sequences were observed very rarely across donors, whereas some public TCRs were present in many individuals. It was suggested by the authors that the approach could potentially be generalized to other disease states and immunological phenotypes. Because counts were too low, about 18 rarely observed V segments, including chromosome 9 orphons, were excluded from the earlier analysis of roughly 580 of the donors. A later analysis reported that several top co-occurrence clusters appeared linked to parvovirus B19, influenza, CMV and Epstein-Barr virus. In this cohort, only TCR beta chains were sequenced, and detectable features were limited by the absence of alpha or paired-chain data. A cluster of highly shared sequence variants was judged likely to represent a technical artifact of the sequencing pipeline. Specific HLA alleles were associated with 15,000 to 20,000 TCR beta sequences at a false discovery rate of 0.05 in a later analysis. For the cohort, immune exposure information was limited to CMV serostatus. A later analysis found that HLA-associated TCR beta chains were more clonally expanded and had lower generation probabilities than equally common non-associated chains. A few of the identified cytomegalovirus-associated TCR beta chains were confirmed in vitro to be specific for cytomegalovirus antigens. Linkage disequilibrium might explain the correlated functional status among segregating V segments, but an unknown experimental factor could not be excluded. Cytomegalovirus status was reported to be diagnosed by the classifier with high specificity and sensitivity in both the original and validation cohorts. According to a later analysis, most CMV-associated TCR beta chains appeared to be HLA-restricted, and the HLA associations seemed to be driven largely by CMV exposure. Because some donors lacked HLA typing at each locus, the association tests relied only on the typed subset. Roughly uniform sequencing depth across donors was assumed in presence/absence analyses, although this assumption may not hold. An earlier analysis of some 590 of the donors showed that most TCR beta V segments appeared in productive rearrangements either about 90% or about 30% of the time, which broadly matched IMGT annotations. According to a later genetic analysis, donors in an Asian-associated ancestry cluster had fewer N-insertions in productive TCRs than the roughly 670-donor mean. The study gave a list of 150 to 200 TCR beta chains associated with cytomegalovirus. A later genetic analysis associated a missense DCLRE1C variant with V-gene and J-gene trimming of TCR beta chains, and an independent cohort replicated the association. A later analysis found that TCR association rates varied across HLA loci, with DRB1 alleles showing the most associated TCRs and HLA-C alleles the fewest. A further reported finding was that TCR beta sequences accurately predicted the HLA-A and HLA-B alleles for most subjects in the first cohort. Some IMGT-functional V segments, including TRBV6-2 and TRBV6-3, could not be told apart with the 87-base-pair reads, so those segments were excluded. Strong co-occurrence of HLA alleles, especially DR and DQ, made assigning TCR associations to individual alleles difficult.

The library was made by the immunoSEQ multiplex PCR assay. The multiplex PCR relied on a mix of 60 forward primers for TCR Vbeta segments and 13 reverse primers for TCR Jbeta segments. The CDR3 region of rearranged TCR beta genes was amplified from genomic DNA with a multiplex PCR assay. The Illumina HiSeq System was used to sequence the amplified TCR beta libraries as 87-base-pair reads. The study's own analysis went as follows. Across the 500 to 700 repertoires, a later analysis counted approximately 75 million unique TCR beta chains, some 11 million of which were shared by at least two donors. A nearest-neighbor algorithm error-corrected the raw reads and collapsed the reads into unique sequences, merging closely related sequences to remove PCR and sequencing errors. CDR3 sequences were aligned to IMGT reference sequences to assign V, D and J gene segments. For a sequence to be retained, at least a six-nucleotide match to both a V gene segment and a J gene segment was required. Rearrangements were classified as productive when the CDR3 lacked stop codons and remained in frame with V and J, and all other rearrangements were classified as non-productive. CDR3 was defined according to IMGT convention as the region running from the second conserved V-encoded cysteine to the conserved J-encoded phenylalanine. The earlier analysis of about 640 of the donors excluded any sequence lacking an unambiguous match to a single V gene segment. An earlier analysis of several hundred of the donors classified V segments as functional when productive rearrangements were above 56.7% and as segregating when the standard deviation between donors was above 5%. A statistical classification framework was built for diagnosing cytomegalovirus status from the catalog of TCR beta chain sequences. In a later analysis, TCR nucleotide sequences were compared against IMGT/GENE-DB human TR gene sequences so that V and J genes could be assigned. In a later analysis, CDR3 sequences and most-parsimonious VDJ recombination scenarios were assigned using the TCRdist pipeline. A later analysis defined each TCR beta chain by its CDR3 amino acid sequence plus V-gene family, and excluded reads lacking a unique V-gene family. As a way to deal with suspected cross-contamination and a sequencing artifact, a later analysis dropped 450 to 600 nucleotide sequences that were highly shared and had low generation probability. A later analysis calculated a clonal expansion index for each public chain from normalized within-repertoire ranks of inferred template counts. In a later analysis, generation probabilities were computed with a VDJ recombination model fitted to out-of-frame rearrangements, and the resulting probabilities were checked against IGoR. In a later analysis, TCR-TCR, TCR-HLA and TCR-CMV co-occurrence was scored with hypergeometric tests, and a repertoire-size bias correction was applied to TCR pairs. To estimate false discovery rates, a later analysis permuted the HLA or CMV assignments 20 times. In a later analysis, co-occurring TCRs were grouped with DBSCAN, and TCRdist sequence similarity was added when clustering was performed within HLA-allele-positive subsets. Repertoires with fewer than 30,000 or more than 120,000 public chains were left out of co-occurrence clustering, as were about 5 repertoires with anomalous nucleotide sharing. TCRdb obtained this table from immuneACCESS and retained in-frame rearrangements with V and J assigned. These tables miss some clones; where compared with another copy, unresolved V genes account for less than half of the shortfall, and the remainder is unexplained. Clone size and the V and J calls come from that table; the DNA yielded D and trimming. The sample profile shows some 100,000 clones; roughly 82% of them were found once. More than 0.95% of the sample rests with the top ten.

CDR1 is given as SGHDT and CDR2 as YYEEEE, both from the germline V gene. V and J lose 4 bases and 4 bases, and a span of 8 bases separates them. From cysteine to phenylalanine, the CDR3 is 12 amino acids long. Only the CDR3 portion is preserved as DNA: 36 bases, with reading frame beginning at the first base. The cohort comprised hundreds of healthy bone marrow donors. All cohort members were sampled while nominally healthy, although unrecorded immune exposures were likely present. The donor tested CMV seronegative and was one of the 352 seronegative cohort members. A peripheral blood sample was provided by each donor, and peripheral blood mononuclear cells were used for TCR beta sequencing. The Qiagen DNeasy Blood Extraction Kit was used to extract genomic DNA from the blood cell samples.

Sequenced material: PBMCs. The receptor chain draws on TRBV5-6 and TRBJ1-2; there is no confident call for the D gene. The TCR comes from a young woman in good health and CMV-seronegative. CDR3 reads: CASSGRRYGYTF. The bases read TGTGCCAGCAGCGGCAGGCGCTATGGCTACACCTTC.